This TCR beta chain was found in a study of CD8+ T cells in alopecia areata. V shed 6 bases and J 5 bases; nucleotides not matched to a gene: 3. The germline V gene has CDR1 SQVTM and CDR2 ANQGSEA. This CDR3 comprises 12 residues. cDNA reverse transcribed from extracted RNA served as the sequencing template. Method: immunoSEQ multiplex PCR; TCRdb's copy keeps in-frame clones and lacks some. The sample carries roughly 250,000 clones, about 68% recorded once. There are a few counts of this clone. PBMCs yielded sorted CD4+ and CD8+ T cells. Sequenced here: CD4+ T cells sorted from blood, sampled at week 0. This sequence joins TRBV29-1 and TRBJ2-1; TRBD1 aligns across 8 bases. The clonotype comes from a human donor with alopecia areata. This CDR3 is CSVGQGNNEQFF. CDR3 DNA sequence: TGCAGCGTCGGACAGGGTAACAATGAGCAGTTCTTC.